This record concerns one T cell receptor beta chain sequence. Sequencing was performed with immunoSEQ multiplex PCR; in TCRdb, only in-frame clones are kept and a portion is missing. The sample lists 55,000 to 65,000 clones; approximately 86% were seen once. These data originate in a study of OX40 agonist ivuxolimab in advanced cancers. CDR3 length: 16 amino acids. CDR1 is LNHDA, CDR2 SQIVND, per germline (reference sequence). V was pared by 0 bases and J by 2 bases, with 5 bases of the junction left unmatched. This clonotype was sampled from an adult with an advanced solid tumor such as melanoma, head and neck, liver or kidney cancer. The V gene is TRBV19, the J gene TRBJ1-2, with 8 bases fitting TRBD1. Sequencing used CD4+ or CD8+ T cells sorted from blood, obtained in a trial of the OX40 agonist ivuxolimab. This CDR3 is CASSIDLGTGNYGYTF. The CDR3 DNA reads TGTGCCAGTAGTATAGATCTCGGGACAGGCAACTATGGCTACACCTTC.